This entry describes one T cell receptor (beta chain). This specimen comes from a study of T and B cells in COVID-19 patients. Germline V gene data show CDR1 as MNHNS and CDR2 as SASEGT. This CDR3 spans 18 amino acids. Trimming took 3 bases from V and 1 from J, leaving 21 bases between them. BIOMED2 TRB-A/B primer pools were used in multiplex TRB PCR. MiXCR, run by TCRdb on the multiplex PCR reads, gives a single entry per CDR3 protein. The sample holds some 14,000 distinct CDR3 sequences, roughly 28% seen once. Blood genomic DNA input for TRB amplification was about 250-500 ng. The sample comprised blood. This receptor was identified in a human donor who had recovered from COVID-19. J is TRBJ1-1 and V is TRBV6-1; tentative D call: TRBD1 (5 bases). The CDR3 loop is CASSDDSLLFGKNTEAFF. The CDR3 DNA sequence: TGTGCCAGCAGTGATGACAGCCTCTTGTTCGGAAAGAACACTGAAGCTTTCTTT.